The clone carrying this T cell receptor (beta chain) was picked up a small number of times. Its antigen is still unknown. This sample is part of a study of cytomegalovirus exposure and HLA in healthy donors. Study as a whole: Tens of millions of unique TCRs from HLA-typed donors were held in an early release of data. Study observations and caveats: Rarity held for most TCR sequences, but there were some public TCRs that occurred in many donors.

The CDR3 has 14 amino acids. The PCR made use of 60 Vbeta and 13 Jbeta primers. The repertoire was sequenced with immunoSEQ multiplex PCR; TCRdb's copy has only in-frame clones and lacks some. The table records around 70,000 clones, 78% of them present only once. The V call is TRBV12-2, the J call TRBJ2-7; the D segment call TRBD1 is taken from the table without a DNA check. TRBV12-2 constitutes a pseudogene. This receptor was identified in a woman in her thirties or forties in good health and CMV-seropositive. Sequences were obtained from PBMCs. The CDR3 region is CASRPRELQYEQYF. The CDR3 DNA sequence: TGTGCAAGTCGCCCCAGGGAATTACAATACGAGCAGTACTTC.